Described below is a single T cell receptor (beta chain) sequence and its context. The sample originates from a study of blood T cell repertoires in COVID-19. Background on the study: Sources were T cells, B-cell-depleted T cells, or PBMCs; the material itself was cDNA or gDNA.

With 3 bases removed from V and 4 bases from J, the gap between germline ends came to 10 bases. This CDR3 is built from 13 residues. Per germline, CDR1 MDHEN and CDR2 SYDVKM. Data came from immunoSEQ multiplex PCR; TCRdb stores just in-frame clones and leaves some out. Of about 300,000 clones in the sample, around nine tenths were seen once. This clonotype originated in a woman aged 25-40 years with COVID-19, enrolled during active disease. The rearrangement uses TRBV28 and TRBJ2-7; D unclear. Sequenced sample: peripheral blood. The CDR3 bases are TGTGCCAGCAGTTTCGGTATCCCTTACGAGCAGTACTTC. Protein sequence: CASSFGIPYEQYF. The entire variable domain, with the rest obtained from reference TRBV28 and TRBJ2-7, is as follows: DVKVTQSSRYLVKRTGEKVFLECVQDMDHENMFWYRQDPGLGLRLIYFSYDVKMKEKGDIPEGYSVSREKKERFSLILESASTNQTSMYLCASSFGIPYEQYFGPGTRLTVT.